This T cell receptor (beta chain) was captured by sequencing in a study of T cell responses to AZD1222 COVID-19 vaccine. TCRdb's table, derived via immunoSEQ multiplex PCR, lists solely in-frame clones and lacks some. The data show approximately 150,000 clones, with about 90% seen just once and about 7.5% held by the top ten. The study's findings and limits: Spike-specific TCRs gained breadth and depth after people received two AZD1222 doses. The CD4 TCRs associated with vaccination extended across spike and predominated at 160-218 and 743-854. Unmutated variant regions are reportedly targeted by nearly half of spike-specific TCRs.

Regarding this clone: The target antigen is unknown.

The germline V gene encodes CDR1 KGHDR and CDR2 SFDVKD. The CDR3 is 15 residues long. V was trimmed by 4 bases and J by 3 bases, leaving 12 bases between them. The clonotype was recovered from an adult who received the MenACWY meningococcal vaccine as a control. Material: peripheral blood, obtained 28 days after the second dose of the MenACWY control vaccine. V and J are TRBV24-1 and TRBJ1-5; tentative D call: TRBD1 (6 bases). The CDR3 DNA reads TGTGCCACCAGTGACCCAACAGGGTACAATCAGCCCCAGCATTTT. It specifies CATSDPTGYNQPQHF.